The 32 T cell receptor beta chains below were found in one sample sequenced in a study of regulatory T cells in long-lasting Graves disease. Building the TCR beta libraries relied on iRepertoire HTBI primers, and CDR3 regions underwent Arm-PCR. Each CDR3 protein gets one entry after TCRdb re-called the multiplex PCR reads with MiXCR. The table records a few hundred thousand distinct CDR3 sequences, 20% of them present only once. Regarding time point: newly diagnosed GD, antithyroid drugs for less than 3 months. Preparation of the TCR library used RNA extracted from PBMCs. The specimen comprised peripheral blood mononuclear cells (PBMCs), sampled at new diagnosis, from a patient treated with antithyroid drugs. The receptor source for this set is a female donor with Graves disease.

This clonotype was recorded many times. The J gene is TRBJ2-7, the V gene TRBV14; unclear D gene. V was cut by 3 bases and J by 6 bases, with 12 bases left in between. The germline V gene encodes CDR1 SGHDN and CDR2 FVKESK. The CDR3 spans 13 residues. The CDR3 is CASSHLRVSEQYF. CDR3 in DNA: TGTGCCAGCAGCCACCTTAGGGTCTCCGAGCAGTACTTC.

Many counts were recorded for this clonotype. The chain employs TRBV3-1 and TRBJ1-6; D not resolved. The CDR3 extends over 14 amino acids. V was clipped by 1 base and J by 4 bases, with 5 bases between them. Germline values: CDR1 LGHDT, CDR2 YNNKEL (reference sequence). DNA for the CDR3: TGTGCCAGCAGCCAAGGTCCATATAATTCACCCCTCCACTTT. Residues: CASSQGPYNSPLHF.

This clonotype was counted many times. The chain couples TRBV7-8 to TRBJ2-1; D is uncertain. The CDR3 runs to 13 residues. V lost 5 bases to trimming and J lost 7 bases, with 12 bases between them. From germline, CDR1 is SGHVS and CDR2 FQNEAQ. CDR3 amino acids: CASSPPGQNEQFF. The CDR3 coding sequence is TGTGCCAGCAGCCCCCCCGGCCAGAATGAGCAGTTCTTC.

This chain connects TRBV19 to TRBJ2-1; 10 positions match TRBD1. The CDR3 totals 16 residues. The junction had 5 bases not matched to a gene; V was cut back by 4 bases and J by 2 bases. Germline assignment: CDR1 LNHDA and CDR2 SQIVND (reference sequence). The CDR3 DNA follows: TGTGCCAGTAGTAGGGCCGGGACAGGGGCCTACAATGAGCAGTTCTTC. This translates into CASSRAGTGAYNEQFF.

This clonotype was seen repeatedly, ten times or more. V gene TRBV6-1 combines with J gene TRBJ2-7; 9 nucleotides line up with TRBD2. V shed 6 bases and J 2 bases; nucleotides not matched to a gene: 8. Germline-derived CDR1 and CDR2 are MNHNS and SASEGT. This CDR3 is built from 15 residues. The CDR3: CASSLAASGAYEQYF. The CDR3 DNA is TGTGCCAGCAGCCTCGCGGCTAGCGGGGCCTACGAGCAGTACTTC.

This clonotype was counted ten times or more. This chain uses TRBV12-3 or TRBV12-4 with TRBJ2-1; 7 positions match TRBD1. CDR3 length: 14 residues. V gave up 7 bases and J gave up 4 bases; unmatched junction bases: 7. The CDR3 reads CASTGGTVYNEQFF. The CDR3 DNA is TGTGCCAGCACCGGTGGGACAGTTTACAATGAGCAGTTCTTC.

Many counts were recorded for this clonotype. The rearrangement joins TRBV4-3 to TRBJ1-5, with a tentative D call TRBD1 (5 bases). Germline assignment: CDR1 LGHNA and CDR2 YSLEER. The CDR3 is 16 amino acids. V gave up 0 bases and J gave up 7 bases, with 16 bases separating them. The CDR3: CASSQDLGERGQPQHF. The CDR3 DNA sequence: TGCGCCAGCAGCCAAGATCTAGGGGAGCGGGGGCAGCCCCAGCATTTT.

This clonotype appeared many times. V is TRBV3-1 and J is TRBJ2-1; 9 nucleotides align to TRBD2. CDR1 and CDR2 (germline): LGHDT, YNNKEL (reference sequence). The CDR3 covers 15 residues. Trimming at V came to 1 base and at J to 8 bases, leaving 6 bases not matched to a gene. The CDR3 DNA follows: TGTGCCAGCAGCCAAGGGATAGCGGGAGTGTATGAGCAGTTCTTC. This sequence encodes CASSQGIAGVYEQFF.

Concerning this clonotype itself: This likely traces to a read error, being one base from a far larger clone. V and J are TRBV11-3 and TRBJ2-7; D is uncertain. The CDR3 has 16 amino acids. Looked up from germline, CDR1 is SGHNT and CDR2 is YENEEA. The V end was cut by 4 bases, the J end by 7 bases, with 23 bases between. CDR3 DNA sequence: TGTGCCAGCAGCTCCTCTCGAGGTCAGTCCTACAATGAGCAGTACTTC. Its translation: CASSSSRGQSYNEQYF. Complete variable domain (other parts from reference TRBV11-3 and TRBJ2-7): EAGVVQSPRYKIIEKKQPVAFWCNPISGHNTLYWYLQNLGQGPELLIRYENEEAVDDSQLPKDRFSAERLKGVDSTLKIQPAELGDSAVYLCASSSSRGQSYNEQYFGPGTRLTVT.

This clonotype came up a few times. Relative to the germline gene, one junction end is altered; a read error may explain this. This chain's CDR3 is CASSSGPTSGSTIYF. DNA for the CDR3: TGTGCCAGCAGCTCAGGGCCGACCTCTGGAAGCACCATATATTTT. J is TRBJ1-3 and V is TRBV11-2; tentatively, D is TRBD1 (5 bases). This CDR3 has 15 amino acids. The germline CDR1 and CDR2 sequences are SGHAT and FQNNGV. Supplemented by reference TRBV11-2 and TRBJ1-3, the full variable domain reads EAGVAQSPRYKIIEKRQSVAFWCNPISGHATLYWYQQILGQGPKLLIQFQNNGVVDDSQLPKDRFSAERLKGVDSTLKIQPAKLEDSAVYLCASSSGPTSGSTIYFGEGSWLTVV.

This clonotype was counted at least ten times. The V gene is TRBV28, the J gene TRBJ2-7; no clear D gene. The CDR3 consists of 14 residues. CDR1 is MDHEN, CDR2 SYDVKM, per germline. V dropped 2 bases and J dropped 6 bases, with 14 bases sitting between them. CDR3 in amino acids: CASSLDQSRIEQYF. The CDR3 nucleotides read TGTGCCAGCAGTTTAGACCAATCGCGAATCGAGCAGTACTTC.

This clonotype was seen only a few times. The V gene is TRBV29-1, the J gene TRBJ2-3, with TRBD2 identical over 10 bases. CDR3 length equals 13 residues. After removal of 8 bases from V and 0 bases from J, the junction contained 2 bases not matched to a gene. The germline CDR1 and CDR2 sequences are SQVTM and ANQGSEA. In DNA, the CDR3 is TGCAGCTTACTAGCGGGAAGCACAGATACGCAGTATTTT. Translation gives CSLLAGSTDTQYF.

This clonotype was counted many times. The V gene is TRBV20-1, the J gene TRBJ2-7, with D tentatively TRBD2 (6 bases). The V end was cut by 0 bases, the J end by 0 bases, with 12 bases between. Germline CDR1 is DFQATT and CDR2 is SNEGSKA (reference sequence). CDR3 length: 15 amino acids. CDR3 loop: CSARDWASDSYEQYF. In nucleotides, the CDR3 is TGCAGTGCTAGAGATTGGGCTAGCGACTCCTACGAGCAGTACTTC.

Many counts were recorded for this clonotype. The chain recombines TRBV6-2 or TRBV6-3 with TRBJ2-3; TRBD2 matches at 8 bases. CDR3 length equals 17 residues. Germline CDR1 MNHEY, CDR2 SVGEGT. Trimming removed 0 bases from V and 2 bases from J; junction bases left unmatched: 7. CDR3 in amino acids: CASSYSLPGGTTDTQYF. Here the CDR3 DNA reads TGTGCCAGCAGTTACTCCCTACCGGGGGGGACCACAGATACGCAGTATTTT.

The table lists this clonotype with many counts. The V gene is TRBV5-1, the J gene TRBJ2-1; TRBD1 matches at 8 bases. This CDR3 region has 15 residues. Trimming removed 0 bases from V and 8 bases from J; junction bases left unmatched: 7. In germline, CDR1 is SGHRS, CDR2 YFSETQ. The CDR3 DNA sequence: TGCGCCAGCAGCTTGGGGTCAGGGGGCGCGGATGAGCAGTTCTTC. Protein product: CASSLGSGGADEQFF.

In this sample, this clonotype turned up many times. J is TRBJ2-1 and V is TRBV20-1; D may be TRBD1 (5 bases). Germline CDR1 is DFQATT and CDR2 is SNEGSKA (reference sequence). The length of the CDR3 is 12 residues. V lost 3 bases and J lost 7, with 10 bases in between. The CDR3 sequence: CSASQRTNEQFF. DNA for the CDR3: TGCAGTGCTAGTCAGAGGACAAATGAGCAGTTCTTC.

This clonotype was detected ten times or more. The chain is built from TRBV4-2 and TRBJ1-4, with D possibly matching TRBD1 (6 bases). CDR1 is LGHNA and CDR2 is YNFKEQ in the germline V gene. Deletions cut 1 base from V and 8 bases from J, with 17 bases between. The CDR3 is made up of 16 amino acids. CDR3 residues: CASSQGDIGVQEKLFF. The CDR3, as DNA: TGTGCCAGCAGCCAAGGGGACATTGGGGTACAGGAAAAACTGTTTTTT.

The rearrangement links TRBV7-9 to TRBJ2-3, with 13 bases identical to TRBD2. The CDR3 has 18 residues. Germline CDR1 and CDR2: SEHNR and FQNEAQ (reference sequence). J lost 1 base, V lost 3 bases, and 7 bases had no gene match. CDR3 sequence reads: CASSFGTSGTSGTDTQYF. Written as DNA, the CDR3 is TGTGCCAGCAGCTTCGGGACTAGCGGGACCTCGGGCACAGATACGCAGTATTTT.

In this sample, this clonotype turned up many times. The chain is built from TRBV2 and TRBJ2-7, with TRBD1 matching 9 bases. Germline assignment: CDR1 SNHLY and CDR2 FYNNEI. The ends lost 7 bases at V and 5 bases at J; junction bases unmatched: 6. The CDR3 is 13 residues long. The CDR3 here is CASKDRGGNEQYF. DNA for the CDR3: TGTGCCAGCAAGGACAGGGGAGGCAACGAGCAGTACTTC.

This clonotype showed up many times. This chain links TRBV20-1 with TRBJ2-5; 8 bases align to TRBD1. The germline gives CDR1 DFQATT, CDR2 SNEGSKA (reference sequence). This CDR3 region has 16 residues. J was trimmed by 2 bases and V by 5 bases; bases with no gene match: 13. CDR3 amino acids: CSASPQDRALQETQYF. The CDR3 DNA reads as TGCAGTGCTTCCCCCCAGGACAGGGCACTACAAGAGACCCAGTACTTC.

This chain uses TRBV20-1 with TRBJ2-1; 9 bases match TRBD2. This CDR3 has 15 residues. Per the germline V gene, CDR1 is DFQATT and CDR2 is SNEGSKA (reference sequence). The J segment lost 4 bases and the V segment lost 3 bases, leaving 7 bases of the junction unmatched. CDR3 sequence reads: CSASSGAGGYNEQFF. CDR3 DNA: TGCAGTGCTAGTAGTGGGGCGGGAGGGTACAATGAGCAGTTCTTC.

This clonotype has ten or more counts. The rearrangement joins TRBV7-9 to TRBJ2-1; D perhaps matches TRBD2 (6 bases). The V gene lost 8 bases and the J gene lost 10 bases, with 15 bases spanning the gap. The germline gives CDR1 SEHNR, CDR2 FQNEAQ (reference sequence). The CDR3 sequence is 12 residues long. This CDR3 reads CASGPGVGEQFF. The CDR3 coding sequence is TGTGCCAGCGGCCCGGGGGTTGGCGAGCAGTTCTTC. The full variable domain, rest sourced from reference TRBV7-9 and TRBJ2-1, is DTGVSQNPRHKITKRGQNVTFRCDPISEHNRLYWYRQTLGQGPEFLTYFQNEAQLEKSRLLSDRFSAERPKGSFSTLEIQRTEQGDSAMYLCASGPGVGEQFFGPGTRLTVL.

As regards this clonotype: It may be a read error: a sequence one base away is much more abundant. This chain uses TRBV7-3 with TRBJ1-2, with D possibly TRBD1 on 6 matching bases. The CDR3 runs 15 residues. Trimming shortened V by 3 bases and J by 6 bases, and 17 bases separated the two germline ends. CDR1 and CDR2 (germline): SGHTA, FQGTGA. The DNA for the CDR3 is TGTGCCAGCAGCTTTACAGGGACATTGGGTGATGGCTACACCTTC. Protein product: CASSFTGTLGDGYTF.

This clonotype has ten or more counts. The CDR3: CASRRGAGSSLDTQYF. The CDR3, as DNA: TGTGCCAGCAGAAGGGGAGCAGGGTCGTCCTTAGATACGCAGTATTTT. This rearrangement joins TRBV2 to TRBJ2-3; TRBD1 or TRBD2 may be the D gene (5 bases each). The CDR3 covers 16 residues. The germline V and J ends were trimmed by 6 bases and 5 bases, with 21 bases remaining between them. From germline, CDR1 is SNHLY and CDR2 FYNNEI.

This clonotype appeared a few times. The chain employs TRBV20-1 and TRBJ2-7; 12 nucleotides align to TRBD2. CDR1 is DFQATT, CDR2 SNEGSKA, per germline (reference sequence). V was pared by 1 base and J by 0 bases, with 7 bases of the junction left unmatched. CDR3 length: 17 amino acids. The CDR3 DNA reads TGCAGTGCTAGAGGACTAGCGGGGGTCGTGAGCTCCTACGAGCAGTACTTC. The encoded protein is CSARGLAGVVSSYEQYF.

This clonotype was observed a handful of times. The chain couples TRBV10-3 to TRBJ1-5; TRBD1 matches at 7 bases. Germline values: CDR1 ENHRY, CDR2 SYGVKD. Trimming at V came to 6 bases and at J to 4 bases, leaving 6 bases not matched to a gene. The CDR3 extends over 14 amino acids. DNA of the CDR3: TGTGCCATCAGCGCGGGACAGAGAAATCAGCCCCAGCATTTT. As protein: CAISAGQRNQPQHF.

This clonotype was counted many times. V and J are TRBV20-1 and TRBJ2-7; D remains ambiguous. V was cut by 2 bases and J by 1 base, with 9 bases left in between. Germline assignment: CDR1 DFQATT and CDR2 SNEGSKA (reference sequence). The CDR3 has 13 residues. CDR3 in amino acids: CSARNSLSYEQYF. The CDR3 DNA sequence: TGCAGTGCTAGAAACAGTCTGTCCTACGAGCAGTACTTC.

This clonotype was seen ten or more times. The J gene is TRBJ2-1, the V gene TRBV5-1; 10 positions agree with TRBD1. Losses at the gene ends were 6 bases for V and 7 bases for J; bases not matched to a gene: 10. Germline V gene sequence: CDR1 SGHRS, CDR2 YFSETQ. This CDR3 contains 15 residues. This CDR3 is CASTIPGQGMNEQFF. The CDR3 coding sequence is TGCGCCAGCACTATTCCGGGACAGGGGATGAATGAGCAGTTCTTC.

This clonotype was seen ten or more times. The V gene is TRBV28, the J gene TRBJ2-3; 8 positions match TRBD2. Trimming cost V 7 bases and J 1 base; bases outside gene matches: 7. The length of the CDR3 is 15 residues. CDR1 and CDR2 from the germline V gene are MDHEN and SYDVKM. The CDR3 sequence: CASNPGGQGTDTQYF. The CDR3 nucleotides read TGTGCCAGCAATCCGGGAGGGCAGGGCACAGATACGCAGTATTTT.

In this sample, this clonotype turned up once. The gene calls are TRBV6-2 or TRBV6-3 and TRBJ1-5; D remains unclear. The V gene's germline CDR1 is MNHEY and CDR2 SVGEGT. Trimming stripped 0 bases from V and 0 bases from J, with 6 bases between. The CDR3 spans 15 residues. CDR3 in amino acids: CASSYSRSSNQPQHF. The CDR3 nucleotides read TGTGCCAGCAGTTACTCTCGTAGTAGCAATCAGCCCCAGCATTTT.

The chain links TRBV19 to TRBJ1-4; D gene unclear. Germline V gene sequence: CDR1 LNHDA, CDR2 SQIVND (reference sequence). V lost 5 bases and J lost 8, with 9 bases in between. The length of the CDR3 is 12 residues. CDR3 amino acids: CASSHSREKLFF. For the CDR3, the DNA is TGTGCCAGTAGTCATTCCCGCGAAAAACTGTTTTTT. Full variable domain (remainder filled in from reference TRBV19 and TRBJ1-4): DGGITQSPKYLFRKEGQNVTLSCEQNLNHDAMYWYRQDPGQGLRLIYYSQIVNDFQKGDIAEGYSVSREKKESFPLTVTSAQKNPTAFYLCASSHSREKLFFGSGTQLSVL.

This clonotype was picked up many times. This chain uses TRBV19 with TRBJ2-3; D might be TRBD1 or TRBD2, each matching 6 bases. The CDR3 is 16 residues long. V was trimmed by 8 bases and J by 4 bases, leaving 22 bases between them. CDR1 is LNHDA and CDR2 is SQIVND in the germline V gene (reference sequence). The CDR3 loop reads CASEGGGLAGSDTQYF. For the CDR3, the DNA is TGTGCCAGTGAAGGTGGGGGGCTAGCTGGATCAGATACGCAGTATTTT.